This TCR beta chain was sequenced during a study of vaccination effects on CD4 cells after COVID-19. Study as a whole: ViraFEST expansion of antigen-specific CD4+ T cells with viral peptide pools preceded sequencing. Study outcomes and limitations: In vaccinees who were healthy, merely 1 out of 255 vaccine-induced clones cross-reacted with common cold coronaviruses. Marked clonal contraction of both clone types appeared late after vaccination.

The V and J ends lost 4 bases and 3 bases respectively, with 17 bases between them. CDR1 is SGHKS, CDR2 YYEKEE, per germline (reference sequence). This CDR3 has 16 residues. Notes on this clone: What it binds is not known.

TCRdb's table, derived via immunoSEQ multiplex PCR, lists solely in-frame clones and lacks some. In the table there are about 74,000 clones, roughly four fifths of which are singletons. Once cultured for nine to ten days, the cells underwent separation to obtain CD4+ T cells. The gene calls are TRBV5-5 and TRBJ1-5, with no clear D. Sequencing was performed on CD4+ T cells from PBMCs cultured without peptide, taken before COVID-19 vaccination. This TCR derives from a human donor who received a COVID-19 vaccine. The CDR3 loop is CASSGMNSGFNQPQHF. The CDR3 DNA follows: TGTGCCAGCAGCGGGATGAACTCAGGTTTCAATCAGCCCCAGCATTTT.